The rows below give T cell receptor beta chains drawn from one sample of a study of blood T cell repertoires in COVID-19. Measured with immunoSEQ multiplex PCR; TCRdb has only the in-frame clones, and not every one. The repertoire holds around 400,000 clones, with 90% to 95% as singletons. The sample taken for sequencing was PBMCs or T cells enriched from blood (not recorded which). The receptors shown here come from a woman aged 40 to 50 who had been exposed to COVID-19. Each CDR3 is given without its conserved first and last residue. D genes are given only for firm matches. The size entry is marked missing in some rows and otherwise reads once, few, many or a size class.

. | TRBJ2-7 | TRBV5-1 | TRBD2 | ASSPVAGDSYEQY
. | TRBJ2-2 | TRBV4-1 | . | ASSQVGQLDTGELF
. | TRBJ1-1 | TRBV3-1/TRBV3-2 | . | ASSSGARVTEAF
. | TRBJ1-2 | TRBV27 | . | ASSPIPQGYGYT
once | TRBJ1-5 | TRBV7-8 | . | ASSFPLPTGLYSNQPQH
. | TRBJ1-2 | TRBV19 | . | ASSQGGATLMGYT
. | TRBJ2-5 | TRBV12-3/TRBV12-4 | . | ASTRDRRGTQY
. | TRBJ1-2 | TRBV29-1 | . | SVEDSGGYGYT
. | TRBJ1-5 | TRBV6-6 | TRBD1 | ASSTNTGGYRQPQH
. | TRBJ2-1 | TRBV6-2/TRBV6-3 | TRBD2 | ASSGTSGRNEQF
. | TRBJ1-6 | TRBV7-8 | TRBD1 | ASSLDRVNSPLH
. | TRBJ1-2 | TRBV5-6 | TRBD1 | ASSLRGPGTEANYGYT
. | TRBJ2-7 | TRBV7-9 | TRBD1 | ASSFTGVNAQY
. | TRBJ1-5 | TRBV30 | . | AWSVEWNQPQH
. | TRBJ2-2 | TRBV9 | . | ASTVDRRHGELF
few | TRBJ2-1 | TRBV15 | TRBD1 | ATSRKTGTGPNNEQF
once | TRBJ1-3 | TRBV6-5 | . | ASRSTGTGNTIY
. | TRBJ2-1 | TRBV6-5 | . | AGRPGYGSYNEQF
few | TRBJ1-5 | TRBV7-9 | . | ASSPGSSYSNQPQH
. | TRBJ2-1 | TRBV28 | . | ASSTVGVYNEQF
. | TRBJ2-7 | TRBV6-5 | . | ATRGYEQY
few | TRBJ1-5 | TRBV19 | TRBD1 | ASRSTGALNQPQH
. | TRBJ1-2 | TRBV19 | . | ASSFPHRALEGYT
. | TRBJ2-7 | TRBV7-2 | TRBD2 | ASSAQWTSGRRIYEQY
. | TRBJ2-3 | TRBV4-2 | . | ASSQPDAGNTQY
. | TRBJ1-6 | TRBV11-3 | TRBD1 | ASSSTGGFNNSPLH
. | TRBJ2-1 | TRBV24-1 | . | ATSDLQGGDEQF
. | TRBJ2-2 | TRBV4-1 | . | ASRLQGPNTGELF
. | TRBJ2-2 | TRBV5-1 | . | ASSLYSENTGELF
. | TRBJ1-4 | TRBV2 | . | ASRGGRGAEKLF
. | TRBJ1-5 | TRBV5-8 | . | ASSWTVTGQPQH
. | TRBJ2-2 | TRBV10-2 | TRBD2 | ASSPSSTSGNTGELF
. | TRBJ1-1 | TRBV10-1 | TRBD1 | ASSPYASRQGRGPEAF
once | TRBJ1-5 | TRBV7-8 | TRBD1 | ASSGGGGTGNQPQH
. | TRBJ1-5 | TRBV5-6 | . | ASSLNRLSNQPQH
. | TRBJ2-1 | TRBV5-5 | TRBD1 | ASSLSGGAYNEQF
. | TRBJ1-2 | TRBV7-2 | TRBD1 | ASSLAPGGNYGYT
. | TRBJ1-1 | TRBV6-5 | TRBD1 | ASSYSLQGATEAF
. | TRBJ2-3 | TRBV5-3 | . | ARSLGVDSRDTQY
. | TRBJ2-5 | TRBV2 | TRBD2 | ASMTSGRETQY
. | TRBJ2-5 | TRBV19 | TRBD1 | ASSIGAGGRETQY
. | TRBJ1-6 | TRBV5-1 | . | ASSLGDTDSPLH
. | TRBJ1-5 | TRBV7-8 | . | ASSYSELSNQPQH
once | TRBJ1-5 | TRBV5-1 | . | ASSPRPQH
. | TRBJ2-3 | TRBV7-2 | . | ASSPQGAVSTDTQY
. | TRBJ1-1 | TRBV10-3 | . | ATRAGVRNTEAF
. | TRBJ2-7 | TRBV2 | TRBD1 | ASSTGTGNNEQY
. | TRBJ2-5 | TRBV7-2 | TRBD1 | ASSLDRGRETQY
. | TRBJ2-1 | TRBV29-1 | . | SVPGEIGYNEQF
. | TRBJ1-6 | TRBV27 | TRBD1 | ASSLDRSSYNSPLH
. | TRBJ1-1 | TRBV28 | TRBD1 | ASSPLGTGGGVAF